Listed here are 14 T cell receptor beta chains from one sample, sequenced in a study of shared clonotypes between healthy human individuals. Data came from immunoSEQ multiplex PCR; TCRdb stores just in-frame clones and leaves some out. The sample consists of about 870,000 clones, approximately 92% of them appearing once. Naive CD8 cells were CD45RO-negative, positively selected for CCR7, excluding terminally differentiated effector memory CD45RA+ cells. The sample comprised naive CD8+ T cells sorted from blood. The receptor set was obtained from a young man in good health.

This rearrangement joins TRBV30 to TRBJ2-7, with 13 bases identical to TRBD2. V lost 0 bases to trimming and J lost 2 bases; unmatched junction nucleotides: 1. Looked up from germline, CDR1 is GTSNPN and CDR2 is SVGIG (reference sequence). The CDR3 consists of 15 residues. The CDR3 bases are TGTGCCTGGAGTGTACTAGCGGGGGGGGCCTACGAGCAGTACTTC. Translation gives CAWSVLAGGAYEQYF. The complete variable domain, with remaining parts taken from reference TRBV30 and TRBJ2-7, reads SQTIHQWPATLVQPVGSPLSLECTVEGTSNPNLYWYRQAAGRGLQLLFYSVGIGQISSEVPQNLSASRPQDRQFILSSKKLLLSDSGFYLCAWSVLAGGAYEQYFGPGTRLTVT.

V and J are TRBV5-5 and TRBJ2-1; no clear D. This CDR3 contains 14 residues. The germline V gene has CDR1 SGHKS and CDR2 YYEKEE (reference sequence). V dropped 6 bases and J dropped 4 bases, with 14 bases sitting between them. CDR3 in amino acids: CASISDRGYNEQFF. The CDR3 DNA is TGTGCCAGCATTTCGGACCGCGGTTACAATGAGCAGTTCTTC.

The chain uses TRBV21-1 and TRBJ2-2; the table's D call, TRBD1, was not checked against the DNA. TRBV21-1 is termed a pseudogene. This CDR3 is built from 15 residues. CDR3 sequence: CASSKERGKTGELFF. CDR3 in DNA: TGTGCCAGCAGCAAAGAGAGGGGGAAGACCGGGGAGCTGTTTTTT.

The J gene is TRBJ2-1, the V gene TRBV6-1; TRBD1 matches 7 bases. The CDR3 consists of 16 residues. The germline V gene has CDR1 MNHNS and CDR2 SASEGT. V was clipped by 2 bases and J by 2 bases; unmatched bases: 6. CDR3 bases: TGTGCCAGCAGTGAATATTGGGGACAGACCTACAATGAGCAGTTCTTC. Translating it yields CASSEYWGQTYNEQFF.

This chain joins TRBV7-3 and TRBJ2-2; D is undetermined. Trimming shortened V by 5 bases and J by 3 bases, and 4 bases separated the two germline ends. Looked up from germline, CDR1 is SGHTA and CDR2 is FQGTGA. This CDR3 is built from 12 residues. The CDR3 reads CASSLHTGELFF. CDR3 bases: TGTGCCAGCAGCCTCCACACCGGGGAGCTGTTTTTT.

The CDR3 DNA reads as TGTGCCAGCAGTTTGACAGAGTGGAACACTGAAGCTTTCTTT. Translation: CASSLTEWNTEAFF. The chain employs TRBV7-9 and TRBJ1-1, with D perhaps TRBD1 (5 bases). V was trimmed by 6 bases and J by 1 base, leaving 12 bases between them. This CDR3 is 14 amino acids long. Looked up from germline, CDR1 is SEHNR and CDR2 is FQNEAQ (reference sequence).

This clone appeared a single time. V gene TRBV5-1 combines with J gene TRBJ2-1, with 7 positions matching TRBD1. The CDR3 sequence is 15 residues long. The junction had 5 bases not matched to a gene; V was cut back by 4 bases and J by 1 base. Germline V CDR1 and CDR2: SGHRS, YFSETQ. In DNA, the CDR3 is TGCGCCAGCAGCCCAACAGGGGAATCCTACAATGAGCAGTTCTTC. This codes for CASSPTGESYNEQFF.

CDR3 residues: CASCQGRQGAITDTQYF. The CDR3 bases are TGCGCCAGTTGCCAGGGACGGCAGGGAGCGATCACAGATACGCAGTATTTT. This chain links TRBV4-1 with TRBJ2-3; D possibly uses TRBD1 or TRBD2 (5 bases each). V was trimmed by 9 bases and J by 2 bases, leaving 24 bases between them. This CDR3 region has 17 residues. Germline values: CDR1 MGHRA, CDR2 YSYEKL.

For this clone: The same CDR3 also results from other DNA sequences found in this sample. The V call is TRBV7-9, the J call TRBJ2-1; D gene unclear. Trimming removed 6 bases at V and 6 bases at J, with 3 bases between. Germline values: CDR1 SEHNR, CDR2 FQNEAQ (reference sequence). This CDR3 has 10 residues. This chain's CDR3 is CASSFNEQFF. The CDR3 region has the DNA TGTGCCAGCAGTTTCAATGAGCAGTTCTTC.

The gene calls are TRBV7-9 and TRBJ2-3, with 9 bases fitting TRBD2. The germline V gene encodes CDR1 SEHNR and CDR2 FQNEAQ (reference sequence). Germline trimming cut 7 bases from V and 4 bases from J; bases unmatched to any gene: 9. CDR3 length equals 15 residues. The CDR3 here is CASKEVAGVADTQYF. CDR3 nucleotides: TGTGCCAGCAAGGAAGTAGCGGGAGTGGCAGATACGCAGTATTTT.

The chain carries TRBV27 and TRBJ1-5, with D possibly TRBD1 on 6 matching bases. CDR3 length: 16 amino acids. Germline V gene sequence: CDR1 MNHEY, CDR2 SMNVEV (reference sequence). V lost 10 bases, J lost 2 bases, and 21 bases lay in between. CDR3 DNA: TGTGCCACCGGATTCGGGGGCGCGAGTGGCAATCAGCCCCAGCATTTT. Translating gives CATGFGGASGNQPQHF.

The genes are TRBV20-1 and TRBJ2-5; D is ambiguous. V lost 1 base and J 6 bases, leaving 6 bases between the germline ends. There are 11 residues in the CDR3. Germline V gives CDR1 DFQATT, CDR2 SNEGSKA (reference sequence). Written as DNA, the CDR3 is TGCAGTGCTAGAGCTCCTCAGACCCAGTACTTC. This sequence encodes CSARAPQTQYF.

V usage is TRBV6-5 and J usage is TRBJ1-2, with D maybe TRBD1 (5 bases). V was cut by 4 bases and J by 8 bases, with 14 bases left in between. The CDR3 is made up of 13 amino acids. Germline V lookup: CDR1 MNHEY, CDR2 SVGAGI. The CDR3 DNA is TGTGCCAGCAGTTTTTGGGGGGATAACGGCTACACCTTC. Its protein is CASSFWGDNGYTF.

The genes are TRBV11-3 and TRBJ2-1; D gene ambiguous. In germline, CDR1 is SGHNT, CDR2 YENEEA. V dropped 4 bases and J dropped 12 bases, with 16 bases sitting between them. The CDR3 totals 13 residues. CDR3 in DNA: TGTGCCAGCAGCTCAACCTTGGGTTTAGGGCAGTTCTTC. Translation gives CASSSTLGLGQFF. The full variable domain, its missing parts supplied by reference TRBV11-3 and TRBJ2-1, is EAGVVQSPRYKIIEKKQPVAFWCNPISGHNTLYWYLQNLGQGPELLIRYENEEAVDDSQLPKDRFSAERLKGVDSTLKIQPAELGDSAVYLCASSSTLGLGQFFGPGTRLTVL.